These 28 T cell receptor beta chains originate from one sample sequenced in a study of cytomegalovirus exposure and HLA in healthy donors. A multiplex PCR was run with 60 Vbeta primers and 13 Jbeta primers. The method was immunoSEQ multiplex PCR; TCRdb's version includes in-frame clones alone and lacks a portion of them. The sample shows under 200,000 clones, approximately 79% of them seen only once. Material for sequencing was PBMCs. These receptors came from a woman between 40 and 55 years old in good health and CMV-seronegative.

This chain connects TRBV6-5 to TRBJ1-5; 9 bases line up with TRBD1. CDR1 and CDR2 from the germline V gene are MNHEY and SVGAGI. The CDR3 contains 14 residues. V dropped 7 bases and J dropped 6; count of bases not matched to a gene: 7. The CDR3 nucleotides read TGTGCCAGCACCGGGACAGGGTCGGGTCAGCCCCAGCATTTT. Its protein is CASTGTGSGQPQHF.

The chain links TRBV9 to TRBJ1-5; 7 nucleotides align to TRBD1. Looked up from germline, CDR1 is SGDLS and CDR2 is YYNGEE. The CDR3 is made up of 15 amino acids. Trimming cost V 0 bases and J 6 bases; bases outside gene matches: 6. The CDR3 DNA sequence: TGTGCCAGCAGCGTAGATGGGACAGTTGGTCAGCCCCAGCATTTT. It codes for CASSVDGTVGQPQHF.

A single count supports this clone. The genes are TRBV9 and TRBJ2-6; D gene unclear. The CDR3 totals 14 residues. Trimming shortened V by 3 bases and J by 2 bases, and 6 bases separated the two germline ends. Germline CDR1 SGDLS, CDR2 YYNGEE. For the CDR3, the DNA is TGTGCCAGCAGCGGAAGAGCTGGGGCCAACGTCCTGACTTTC. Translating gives CASSGRAGANVLTF. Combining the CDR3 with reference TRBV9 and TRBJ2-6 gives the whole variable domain DSGVTQTPKHLITATGQRVTLRCSPRSGDLSVYWYQQSLDQGLQFLIQYYNGEERAKGNILERFSAQQFPDLHSELNLSSLELGDSALYFCASSGRAGANVLTFGAGSRLTVL.

CDR3 coding DNA: TGTGCCAGCAGGGTGACAGCCTTGAACACTGAAGCTTTCTTT. Protein sequence: CASRVTALNTEAFF. V gene TRBV2 combines with J gene TRBJ1-1, with D tentatively TRBD1 (5 bases). Trimming pared 6 bases from V and 0 bases from J, leaving 11 bases between. The length of the CDR3 is 14 residues. Germline lookup yields CDR1 SNHLY and CDR2 FYNNEI.

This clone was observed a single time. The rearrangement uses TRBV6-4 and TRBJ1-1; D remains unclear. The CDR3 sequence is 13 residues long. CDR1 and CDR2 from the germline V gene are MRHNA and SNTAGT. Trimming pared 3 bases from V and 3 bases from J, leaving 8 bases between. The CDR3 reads CASSETRYTEAFF. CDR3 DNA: TGTGCCAGCAGTGAAACCAGGTACACTGAAGCTTTCTTT.

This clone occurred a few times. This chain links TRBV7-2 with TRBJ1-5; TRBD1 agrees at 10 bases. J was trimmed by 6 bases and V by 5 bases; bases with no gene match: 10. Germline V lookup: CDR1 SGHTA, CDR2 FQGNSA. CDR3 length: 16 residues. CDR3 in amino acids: CASSPQTTGGFQPQHF. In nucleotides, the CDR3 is TGTGCCAGCAGCCCTCAAACGACAGGGGGCTTTCAGCCCCAGCATTTT.

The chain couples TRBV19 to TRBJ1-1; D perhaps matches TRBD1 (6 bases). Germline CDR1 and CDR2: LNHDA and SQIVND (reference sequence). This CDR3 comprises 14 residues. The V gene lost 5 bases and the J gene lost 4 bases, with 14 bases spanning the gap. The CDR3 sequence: CASSSLQGITEAFF. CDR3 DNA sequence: TGTGCCAGTAGTTCCCTTCAGGGGATCACTGAAGCTTTCTTT.

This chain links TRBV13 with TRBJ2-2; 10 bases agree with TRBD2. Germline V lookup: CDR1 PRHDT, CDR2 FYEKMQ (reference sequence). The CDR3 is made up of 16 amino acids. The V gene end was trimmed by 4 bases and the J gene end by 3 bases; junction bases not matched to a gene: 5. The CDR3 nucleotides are TGTGCCAGCAGCTCAACTAGCGGGATATACACCGGGGAGCTGTTTTTT. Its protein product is CASSSTSGIYTGELFF.

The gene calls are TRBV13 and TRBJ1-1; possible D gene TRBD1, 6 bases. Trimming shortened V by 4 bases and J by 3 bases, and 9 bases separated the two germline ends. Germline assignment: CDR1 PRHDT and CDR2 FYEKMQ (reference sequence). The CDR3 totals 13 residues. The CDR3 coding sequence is TGTGCCAGCAGCTCCACAGGGTACACTGAAGCTTTCTTT. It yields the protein CASSSTGYTEAFF.

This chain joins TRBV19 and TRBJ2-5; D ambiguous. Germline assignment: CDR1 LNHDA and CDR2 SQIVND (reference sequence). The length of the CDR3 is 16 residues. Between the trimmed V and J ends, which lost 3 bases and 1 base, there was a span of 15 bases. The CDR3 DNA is TGTGCCAGTAGTATCCCCGGTAACGCAGGCCAAGAGACCCAGTACTTC. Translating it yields CASSIPGNAGQETQYF.

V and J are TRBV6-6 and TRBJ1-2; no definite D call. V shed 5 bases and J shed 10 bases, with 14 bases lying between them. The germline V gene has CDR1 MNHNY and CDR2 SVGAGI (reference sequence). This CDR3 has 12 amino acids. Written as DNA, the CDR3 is TGTGCCAGCAGTACGAGGACGGGGATCTACACCTTC. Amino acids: CASSTRTGIYTF.

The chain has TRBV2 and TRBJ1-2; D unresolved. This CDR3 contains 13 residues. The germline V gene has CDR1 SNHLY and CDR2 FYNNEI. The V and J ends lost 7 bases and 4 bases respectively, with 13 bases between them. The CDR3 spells CASTPSGGYGYTF. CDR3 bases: TGTGCCAGCACCCCGTCAGGAGGCTATGGCTACACCTTC. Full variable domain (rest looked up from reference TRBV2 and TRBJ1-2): EPEVTQTPSHQVTQMGQEVILRCVPISNHLYFYWYRQILGQKVEFLVSFYNNEISEKSEIFDDQFSVERPDGSNFTLKIRSTKLEDSAMYFCASTPSGGYGYTFGSGTRLTVV.

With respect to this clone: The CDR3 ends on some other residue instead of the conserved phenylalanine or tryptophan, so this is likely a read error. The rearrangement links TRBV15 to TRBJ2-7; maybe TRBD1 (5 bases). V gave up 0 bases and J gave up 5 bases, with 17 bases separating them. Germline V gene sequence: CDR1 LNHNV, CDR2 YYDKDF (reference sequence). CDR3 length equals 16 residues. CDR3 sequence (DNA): TGTGCCACCAGCAGAGATCGCGAACAGGCTATGAACGAGCAGTACTCC. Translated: CATSRDREQAMNEQYS.

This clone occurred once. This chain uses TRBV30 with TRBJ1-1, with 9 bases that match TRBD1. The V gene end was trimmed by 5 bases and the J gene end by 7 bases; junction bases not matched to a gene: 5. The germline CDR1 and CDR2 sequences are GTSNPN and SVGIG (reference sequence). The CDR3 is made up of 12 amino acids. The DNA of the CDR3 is TGTGCCTGGCAGGACAGGGGAAGTGAAGCTTTCTTT. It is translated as CAWQDRGSEAFF.

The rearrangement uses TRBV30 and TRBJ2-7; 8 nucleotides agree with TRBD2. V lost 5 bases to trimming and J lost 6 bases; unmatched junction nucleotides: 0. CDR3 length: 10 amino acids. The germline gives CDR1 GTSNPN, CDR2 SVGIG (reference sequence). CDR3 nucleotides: TGTGCCTGGGGGACTAGCGAGCAGTACTTC. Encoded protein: CAWGTSEQYF.

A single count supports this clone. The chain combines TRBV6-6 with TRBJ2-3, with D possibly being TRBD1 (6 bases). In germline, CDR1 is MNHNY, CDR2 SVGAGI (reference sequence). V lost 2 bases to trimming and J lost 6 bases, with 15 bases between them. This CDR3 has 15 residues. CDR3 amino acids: CASSYATGIRDTQYF. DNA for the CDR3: TGTGCCAGCAGTTACGCGACAGGTATCCGGGATACGCAGTATTTT.

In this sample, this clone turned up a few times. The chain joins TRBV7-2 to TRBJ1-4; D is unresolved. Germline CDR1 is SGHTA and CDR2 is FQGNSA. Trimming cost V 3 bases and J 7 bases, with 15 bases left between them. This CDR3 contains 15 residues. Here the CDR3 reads CASSFGGRIGEKLFF. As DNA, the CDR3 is TGTGCCAGCAGCTTTGGAGGGAGGATAGGTGAAAAACTGTTTTTT. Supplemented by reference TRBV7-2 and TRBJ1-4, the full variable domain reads GAGVSQSPSNKVTEKGKDVELRCDPISGHTALYWYRQSLGQGLEFLIYFQGNSAPDKSGLPSDRFSAERTGGSVSTLTIQRTQQEDSAVYLCASSFGGRIGEKLFFGSGTQLSVL.

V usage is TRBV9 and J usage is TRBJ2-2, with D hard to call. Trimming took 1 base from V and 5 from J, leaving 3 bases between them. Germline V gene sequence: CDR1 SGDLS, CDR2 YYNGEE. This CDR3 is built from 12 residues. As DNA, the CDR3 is TGTGCCAGCAGCGTACGTACCGGGGAGCTGTTTTTT. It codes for CASSVRTGELFF.

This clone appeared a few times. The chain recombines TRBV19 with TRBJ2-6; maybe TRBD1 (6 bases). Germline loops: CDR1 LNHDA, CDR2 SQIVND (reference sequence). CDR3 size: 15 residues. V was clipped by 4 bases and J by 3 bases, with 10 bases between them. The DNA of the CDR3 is TGTGCCAGTAGTAAGGCAGGGGTTGGGGCCAACGTCCTGACTTTC. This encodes CASSKAGVGANVLTF.

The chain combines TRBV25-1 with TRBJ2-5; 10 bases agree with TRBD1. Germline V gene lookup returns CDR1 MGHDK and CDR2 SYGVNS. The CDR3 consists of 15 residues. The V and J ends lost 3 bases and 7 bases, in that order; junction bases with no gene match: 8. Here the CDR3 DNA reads TGTGCCAGCAGTGAGCCGGGACAGGGGCTAGGGACCCAGTACTTC. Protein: CASSEPGQGLGTQYF.

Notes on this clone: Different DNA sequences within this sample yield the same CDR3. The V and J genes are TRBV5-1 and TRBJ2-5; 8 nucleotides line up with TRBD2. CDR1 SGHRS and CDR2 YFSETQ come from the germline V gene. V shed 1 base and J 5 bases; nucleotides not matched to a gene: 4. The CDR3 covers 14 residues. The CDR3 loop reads CASSLRGGRETQYF. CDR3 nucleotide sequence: TGCGCCAGCAGCTTGCGCGGGGGGAGGGAGACCCAGTACTTC. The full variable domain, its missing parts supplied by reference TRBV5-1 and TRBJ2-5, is KAGVTQTPRYLIKTRGQQVTLSCSPISGHRSVSWYQQTPGQGLQFLFEYFSETQRNKGNFPGRFSGRQFSNSRSEMNVSTLELGDSALYLCASSLRGGRETQYFGPGTRLLVL.

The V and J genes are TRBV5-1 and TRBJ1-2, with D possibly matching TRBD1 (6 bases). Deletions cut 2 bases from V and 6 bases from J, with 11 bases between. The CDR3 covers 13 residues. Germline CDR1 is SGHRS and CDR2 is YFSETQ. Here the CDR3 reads CASSFYREDGYTF. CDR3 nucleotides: TGCGCCAGCAGCTTCTACAGGGAAGATGGCTACACCTTC.

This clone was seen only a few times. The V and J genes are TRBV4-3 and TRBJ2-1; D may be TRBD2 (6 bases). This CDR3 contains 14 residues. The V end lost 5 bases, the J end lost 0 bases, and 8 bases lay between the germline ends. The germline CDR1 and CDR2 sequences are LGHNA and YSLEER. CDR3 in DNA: TGCGCCAGCAGCGGCGGGGACTCCTACAATGAGCAGTTCTTC. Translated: CASSGGDSYNEQFF.

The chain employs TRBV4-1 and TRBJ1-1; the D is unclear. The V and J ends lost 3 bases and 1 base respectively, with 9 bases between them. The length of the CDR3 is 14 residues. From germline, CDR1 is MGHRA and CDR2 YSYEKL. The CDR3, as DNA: TGCGCCAGCAGCCAGACTAAGCAGAACACTGAAGCTTTCTTT. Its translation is CASSQTKQNTEAFF.

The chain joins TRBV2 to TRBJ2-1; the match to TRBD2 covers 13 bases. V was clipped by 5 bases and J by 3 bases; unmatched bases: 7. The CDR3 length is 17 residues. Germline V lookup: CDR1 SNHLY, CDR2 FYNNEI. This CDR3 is CASSWSGLAGVYNEQFF. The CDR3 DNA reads TGTGCCAGCAGTTGGAGTGGACTAGCGGGAGTCTACAATGAGCAGTTCTTC.

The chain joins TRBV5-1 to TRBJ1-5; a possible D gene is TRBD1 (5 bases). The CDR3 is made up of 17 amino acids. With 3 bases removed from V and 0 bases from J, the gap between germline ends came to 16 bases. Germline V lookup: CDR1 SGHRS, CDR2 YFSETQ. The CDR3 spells CASSWSQGGSSNQPQHF. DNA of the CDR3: TGCGCCAGCAGCTGGTCCCAGGGAGGTAGTAGCAATCAGCCCCAGCATTTT.

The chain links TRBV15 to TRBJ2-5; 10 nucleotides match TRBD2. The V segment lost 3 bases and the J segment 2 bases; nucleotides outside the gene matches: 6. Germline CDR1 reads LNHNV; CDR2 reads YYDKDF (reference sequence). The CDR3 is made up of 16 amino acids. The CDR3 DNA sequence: TGTGCCACCAGCAGTGGCACTAGCGGGACACAAGAGACCCAGTACTTC. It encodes CATSSGTSGTQETQYF.

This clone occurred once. CDR3 residues: CASSLSQVRETQYF. The CDR3 region has the DNA TGCGCCAGCAGCTTGTCCCAGGTTCGGGAGACCCAGTACTTC. This chain connects TRBV5-1 to TRBJ2-5; D is ambiguous. This CDR3 spans 14 amino acids. Deletions cut 1 base from V and 5 bases from J, with 12 bases between. Germline V lookup: CDR1 SGHRS, CDR2 YFSETQ.